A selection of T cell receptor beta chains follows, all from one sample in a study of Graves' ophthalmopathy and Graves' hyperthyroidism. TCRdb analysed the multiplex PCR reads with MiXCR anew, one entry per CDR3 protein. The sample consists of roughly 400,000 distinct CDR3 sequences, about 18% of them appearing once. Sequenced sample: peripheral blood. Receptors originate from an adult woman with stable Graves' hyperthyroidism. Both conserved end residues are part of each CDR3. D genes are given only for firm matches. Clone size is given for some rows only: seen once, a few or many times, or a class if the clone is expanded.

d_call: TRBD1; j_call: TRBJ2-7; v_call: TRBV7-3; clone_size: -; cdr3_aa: CASSLIPGQYEQYF; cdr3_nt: TGTGCCAGCAGCTTGATTCCGGGACAGTACGAGCAGTACTTC
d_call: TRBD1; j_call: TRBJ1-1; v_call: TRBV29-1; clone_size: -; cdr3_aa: CSVEAPGQGGRAFF; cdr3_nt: TGCAGCGTTGAAGCACCGGGACAGGGGGGGAGGGCTTTCTTT
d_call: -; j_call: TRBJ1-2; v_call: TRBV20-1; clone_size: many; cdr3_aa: CSAKPRLNYGYTF; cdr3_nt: TGCAGTGCCAAGCCACGGTTGAACTATGGCTACACCTTC
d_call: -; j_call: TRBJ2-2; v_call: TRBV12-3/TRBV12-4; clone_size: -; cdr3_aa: CASSLARGGGGELFF; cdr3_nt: TGTGCCAGCAGTTTAGCCAGGGGCGGTGGCGGGGAGCTATTTTTT
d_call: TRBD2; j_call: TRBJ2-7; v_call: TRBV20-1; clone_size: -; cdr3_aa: CSARDRASGRAGEQYF; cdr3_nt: TGCAGTGCTAGAGATCGAGCTAGCGGGAGGGCGGGTGAGCAGTACTTC
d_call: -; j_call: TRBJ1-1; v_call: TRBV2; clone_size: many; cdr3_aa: CASGEAFTEAFF; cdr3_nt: TGTGCCAGCGGTGAGGCCTTCACTGAAGCTTTCTTT
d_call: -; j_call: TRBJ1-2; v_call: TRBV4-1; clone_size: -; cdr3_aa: CASSQEDGAGYYGYTF; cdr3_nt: TGCGCCAGCAGCCAAGAAGACGGAGCAGGGTACTATGGCTACACCTTC
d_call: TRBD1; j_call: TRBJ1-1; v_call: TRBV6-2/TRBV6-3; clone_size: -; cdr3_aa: CASSYGAGGRDTEAFF; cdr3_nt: TGTGCCAGCAGTTACGGGGCAGGGGGAAGGGACACTGAAGCTTTCTTT
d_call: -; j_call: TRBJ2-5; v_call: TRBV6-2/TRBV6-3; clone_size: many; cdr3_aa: CASSYQGSGQETQYF; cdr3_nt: TGTGCCAGCAGTTACCAAGGGTCTGGACAAGAGACCCAGTACTTC
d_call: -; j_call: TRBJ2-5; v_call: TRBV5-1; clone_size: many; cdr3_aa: CASSLLLSYQETQYF; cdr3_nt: TGCGCCAGCAGCTTGCTACTCTCGTACCAAGAGACCCAGTACTTC
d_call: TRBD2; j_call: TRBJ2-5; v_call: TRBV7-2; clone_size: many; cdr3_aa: CASSSGLAGLTETQYF; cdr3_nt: TGTGCCAGCAGCTCGGGACTAGCGGGATTAACAGAGACCCAGTACTTC
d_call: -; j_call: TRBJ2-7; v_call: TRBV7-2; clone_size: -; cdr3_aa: CASSLAPSLEQYF; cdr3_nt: TGTGCCAGCAGCTTAGCGCCTAGCCTCGAGCAGTACTTC
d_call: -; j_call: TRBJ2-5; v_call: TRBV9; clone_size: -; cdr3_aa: CASSVIGETQYF; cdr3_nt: TGTGCCAGCAGCGTAATTGGCGAGACCCAGTACTTC
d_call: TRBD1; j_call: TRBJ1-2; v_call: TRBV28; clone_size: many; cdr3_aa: CASSWGTDGYTF; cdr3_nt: TGTGCCAGCAGTTGGGGGACAGACGGCTACACCTTC
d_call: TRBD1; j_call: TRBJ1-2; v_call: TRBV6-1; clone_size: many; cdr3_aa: CASRPGGGGGSGYTF; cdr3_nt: TGTGCCAGCAGACCCGGGGGAGGGGGCGGAAGTGGCTACACCTTC
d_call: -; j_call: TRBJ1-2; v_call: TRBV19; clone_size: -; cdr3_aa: CASSSGARVIYGYTF; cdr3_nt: TGTGCCAGTAGCTCTGGGGCCAGGGTGATCTATGGCTACACCTTC
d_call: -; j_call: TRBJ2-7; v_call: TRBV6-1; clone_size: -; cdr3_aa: CASRVNSDSAEQYF; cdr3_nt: TGTGCCAGCAGGGTGAACTCGGATTCGGCCGAGCAGTACTTC
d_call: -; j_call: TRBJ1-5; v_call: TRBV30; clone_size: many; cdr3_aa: CAWSVGRQPQHF; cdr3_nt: TGTGCCTGGAGTGTAGGGCGTCAGCCCCAGCATTTT
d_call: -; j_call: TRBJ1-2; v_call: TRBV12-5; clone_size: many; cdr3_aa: CASGSGGPFDYGYTF; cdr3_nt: TGTGCTAGTGGTTCGGGAGGGCCGTTTGACTATGGCTACACCTTC
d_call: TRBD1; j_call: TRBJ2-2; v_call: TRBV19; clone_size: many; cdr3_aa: CASSLRRVTGGYGDTGELFF; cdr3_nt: TGTGCCAGTAGTCTTCGCCGGGTTACAGGGGGTTACGGTGACACCGGGGAGCTGTTTTTT
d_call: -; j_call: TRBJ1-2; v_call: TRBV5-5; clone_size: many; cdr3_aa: CASSGRRSEGYGYTF; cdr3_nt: TGTGCCAGCAGCGGGAGACGGTCCGAGGGCTATGGCTACACCTTC
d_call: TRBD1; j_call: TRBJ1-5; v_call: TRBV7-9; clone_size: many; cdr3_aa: CASSLYRGHGQPQHF; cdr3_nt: TGTGCCAGCAGCTTATACAGGGGGCATGGTCAGCCCCAGCATTTT